What follows are 8 T cell receptor beta chains derived from one specimen sequenced in a study of T cell responses to AZD1222 COVID-19 vaccine. Here immunoSEQ multiplex PCR was the method, and the copy in TCRdb shows in-frame clones only, minus some. The data show about 140,000 clones, less than 95% seen once. Material: peripheral blood, obtained 28 days after the second dose of the MenACWY control vaccine. The receptors come from an adult who received the MenACWY meningococcal vaccine as a control.

The chain combines TRBV3-1 (or the pseudogene TRBV3-2) with TRBJ2-7, with 12 positions matching TRBD2. The CDR3 runs 17 residues. The V and J ends lost 1 base and 2 bases, in that order; junction bases with no gene match: 6. CDR1 is LGHDT and CDR2 is YNNKEL in the germline V gene (reference sequence). The CDR3, as DNA: TGTGCCAGCAGCCAAGGTCAGCGACTAGCGGGAGCCTACGAGCAGTACTTC. This codes for CASSQGQRLAGAYEQYF.

The J gene is TRBJ1-5, the V gene TRBV28; the D gene is possibly TRBD1 (6 bases). This CDR3 region has 15 residues. Germline V CDR1 and CDR2: MDHEN, SYDVKM. The ends were cut back, 6 bases at V and 1 base at J, with 13 bases in the middle. As DNA, the CDR3 is TGTGCCAGCAGACCCACAGGGTGGAGCAATCAGCCCCAGCATTTT. Translation: CASRPTGWSNQPQHF.

The V call is TRBV5-1, the J call TRBJ2-1, with 9 bases aligning to TRBD2. V was pared by 2 bases and J by 0 bases, with 9 bases of the junction left unmatched. The CDR3 is made up of 18 amino acids. Germline V gene lookup returns CDR1 SGHRS and CDR2 YFSETQ. The CDR3, as DNA: TGCGCCAGCAGCTTCACAGCGGGGGGACTAAGCTCCTACAATGAGCAGTTCTTC. This sequence encodes CASSFTAGGLSSYNEQFF.

V and J are TRBV7-9 and TRBJ1-5, with D hard to call. The CDR3 runs 14 residues. With 4 bases removed from V and 4 bases from J, the gap between germline ends came to 11 bases. CDR1 SEHNR and CDR2 FQNEAQ come from the germline V gene (reference sequence). The CDR3 DNA is TGTGCCAGCAGCTCGGAACAGCGGAATCAGCCCCAGCATTTT. Translation: CASSSEQRNQPQHF. Full variable domain (rest looked up from reference TRBV7-9 and TRBJ1-5): DTGVSQNPRHKITKRGQNVTFRCDPISEHNRLYWYRQTLGQGPEFLTYFQNEAQLEKSRLLSDRFSAERPKGSFSTLEIQRTEQGDSAMYLCASSSEQRNQPQHFGDGTRLSIL.

This clone was seen more than once but under ten times. The rearrangement uses TRBV9 and TRBJ2-1; no firm D call. The germline CDR1 and CDR2 sequences are SGDLS and YYNGEE. There are 11 residues in the CDR3. The V end lost 0 bases, the J end lost 8 bases, and 3 bases lay between the germline ends. In DNA, the CDR3 is TGTGCCAGCAGCGTAGACGATGAGCAGTTCTTC. Amino acids: CASSVDDEQFF.

This clone was counted at least ten times. J is TRBJ1-5 and V is TRBV30; TRBD1 is a possible D gene (6 bases). The germline gives CDR1 GTSNPN, CDR2 SVGIG (reference sequence). Trimming left V 4 bases short and J 5 bases short, with 12 bases between. The CDR3 totals 13 residues. CDR3 loop: CAWIRDTDQPQHF. For the CDR3, the DNA is TGTGCCTGGATCCGGGACACCGATCAGCCCCAGCATTTT.

V usage is TRBV30 and J usage is TRBJ1-1, with D tentatively TRBD1 (6 bases). This CDR3 comprises 14 residues. Trimming pared 3 bases from V and 3 bases from J, leaving 14 bases between. The germline CDR1 and CDR2 sequences are GTSNPN and SVGIG (reference sequence). The CDR3 protein is CAWSRGGKDTEAFF. The CDR3 DNA sequence: TGTGCCTGGAGCAGAGGGGGTAAGGACACTGAAGCTTTCTTT.

The chain recombines TRBV28 with TRBJ2-6; 9 bases map to TRBD1. Germline assignment: CDR1 MDHEN and CDR2 SYDVKM. The V and J ends lost 7 bases and 0 bases, in that order; junction bases with no gene match: 13. The CDR3 runs 19 residues. Here the CDR3 DNA reads TGTGCCAGCATCGGGACAGGGAGGAAAGTGTACTCTGGGGCCAACGTCCTGACTTTC. It is translated as CASIGTGRKVYSGANVLTF.